The sequence of this T cell receptor (beta chain) was determined in a study of CD8 T cells in Susac syndrome. CD8+ and CD4+ blood T cells underwent TCR beta sequencing. The multiple sclerosis controls comprised treatment-naive patients whose relapsing-remitting disease was stable or active. Random hexamers served to reverse transcribe roughly 0.5 to 1 ug RNA. Across 54 Vbeta and 13 Jbeta, TCR beta CDR3 was amplified with immunoSEQ multiplex PCR. TCRdb called the immunoSEQ multiplex PCR reads again in MiXCR, with one record for every CDR3 protein. Here the sample spans approximately 220,000 distinct CDR3 sequences, roughly nine tenths being singletons. Note on this clonotype: Its matching antigen is unknown.

The CDR3 loop spans 16 amino acids. The V gene's germline CDR1 is MNHEY and CDR2 SVGEGT. V gave up 4 bases and J gave up 7 bases; unmatched junction bases: 12. Overall study results and limits: In its TCR sequencing and HLA analysis, the study acknowledged that the number of individuals was relatively small.

This TCR was recovered from a human donor with multiple sclerosis. The chain employs TRBV6-2 or TRBV6-3 and TRBJ2-1; TRBD2 matches 8 bases. Sequencing used CD8+ T cells from PBMCs. The CDR3: CASSLGGLGNENEQFF. In DNA form, the CDR3 reads TGTGCCAGCAGTTTGGGGGGACTAGGGAATGAGAATGAGCAGTTCTTC.